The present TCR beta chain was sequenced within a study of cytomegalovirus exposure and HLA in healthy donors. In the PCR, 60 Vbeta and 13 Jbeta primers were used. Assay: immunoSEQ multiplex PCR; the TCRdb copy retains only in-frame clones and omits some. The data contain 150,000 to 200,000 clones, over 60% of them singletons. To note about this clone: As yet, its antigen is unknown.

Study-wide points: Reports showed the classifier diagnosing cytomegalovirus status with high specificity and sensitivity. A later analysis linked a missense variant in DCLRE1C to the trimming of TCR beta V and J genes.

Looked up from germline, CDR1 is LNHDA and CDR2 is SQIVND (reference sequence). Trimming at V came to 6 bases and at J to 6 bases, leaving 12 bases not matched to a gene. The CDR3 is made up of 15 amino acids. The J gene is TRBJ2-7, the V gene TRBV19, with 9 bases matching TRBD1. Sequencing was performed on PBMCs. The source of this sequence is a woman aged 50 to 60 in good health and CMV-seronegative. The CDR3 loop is CASSNPGQGLTEQYF. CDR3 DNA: TGTGCCAGTAGCAACCCGGGACAGGGACTGACCGAGCAGTACTTC.